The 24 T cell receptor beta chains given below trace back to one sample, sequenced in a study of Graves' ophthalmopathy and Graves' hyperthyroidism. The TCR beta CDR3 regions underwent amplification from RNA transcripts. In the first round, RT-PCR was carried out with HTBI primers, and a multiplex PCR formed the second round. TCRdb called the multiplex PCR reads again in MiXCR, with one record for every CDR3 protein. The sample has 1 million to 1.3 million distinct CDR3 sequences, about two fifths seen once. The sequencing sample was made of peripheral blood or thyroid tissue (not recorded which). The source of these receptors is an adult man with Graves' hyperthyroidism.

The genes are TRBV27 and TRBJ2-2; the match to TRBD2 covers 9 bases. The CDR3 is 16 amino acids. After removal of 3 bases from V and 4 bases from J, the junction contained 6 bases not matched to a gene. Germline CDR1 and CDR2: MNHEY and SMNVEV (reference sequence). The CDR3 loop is CASSFYSGRGTGELFF. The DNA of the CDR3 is TGTGCCAGCAGTTTCTATAGCGGGAGAGGCACCGGGGAGCTGTTTTTT.

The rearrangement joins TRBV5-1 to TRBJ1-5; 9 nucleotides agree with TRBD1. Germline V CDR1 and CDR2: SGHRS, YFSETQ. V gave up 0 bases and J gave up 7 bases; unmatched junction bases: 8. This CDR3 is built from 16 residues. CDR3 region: CASSLVGTGKDQPQHF. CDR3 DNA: TGCGCCAGCAGCTTGGTTGGGACAGGGAAGGACCAGCCCCAGCATTTT.

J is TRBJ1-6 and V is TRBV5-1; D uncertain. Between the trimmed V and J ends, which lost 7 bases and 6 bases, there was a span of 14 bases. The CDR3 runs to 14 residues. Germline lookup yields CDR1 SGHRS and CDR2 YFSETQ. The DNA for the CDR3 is TGCGCCAGCGGCCGGGATGCAACTAATTCACCCCTCCACTTT. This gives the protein CASGRDATNSPLHF. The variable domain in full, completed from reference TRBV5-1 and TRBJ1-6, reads KAGVTQTPRYLIKTRGQQVTLSCSPISGHRSVSWYQQTPGQGLQFLFEYFSETQRNKGNFPGRFSGRQFSNSRSEMNVSTLELGDSALYLCASGRDATNSPLHFGNGTRLTVT.

CDR3 residues: CAISDGTKTGELFF. In DNA, the CDR3 is TGTGCCATCAGTGACGGGACCAAGACCGGGGAGCTGTTTTTT. The genes are TRBV10-3 and TRBJ2-2; TRBD1 or TRBD2 may be the D gene (5 bases each). The CDR3 is 14 amino acids. Germline CDR1 reads ENHRY; CDR2 reads SYGVKD. Trimming took 3 bases from V and 5 from J, leaving 10 bases between them.

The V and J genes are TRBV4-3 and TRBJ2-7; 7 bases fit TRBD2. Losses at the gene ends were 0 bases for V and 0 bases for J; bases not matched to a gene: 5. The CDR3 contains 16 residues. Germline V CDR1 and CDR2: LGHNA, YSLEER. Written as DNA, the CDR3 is TGCGCCAGCAGCCAAGATACTAGCGAGAGCTCCTACGAGCAGTACTTC. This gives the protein CASSQDTSESSYEQYF.

The CDR3 bases are TGCAGTGCTAGAGATCCTGAAGGGAAGGGAGCGGACGGGGAGCTGTTTTTT. It specifies CSARDPEGKGADGELFF. The genes are TRBV20-1 and TRBJ2-2, with a tentative D call TRBD2 (5 bases). V shed 0 bases and J shed 7 bases, with 21 bases lying between them. This CDR3 region has 17 residues. CDR1 is DFQATT, CDR2 SNEGSKA, per germline (reference sequence).

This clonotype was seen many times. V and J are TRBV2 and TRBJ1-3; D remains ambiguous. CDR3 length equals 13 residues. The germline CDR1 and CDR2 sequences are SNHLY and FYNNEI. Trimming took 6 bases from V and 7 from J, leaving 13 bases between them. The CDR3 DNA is TGTGCCAGCAGCCAGGACGTGGGGAACACCATATATTTT. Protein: CASSQDVGNTIYF.

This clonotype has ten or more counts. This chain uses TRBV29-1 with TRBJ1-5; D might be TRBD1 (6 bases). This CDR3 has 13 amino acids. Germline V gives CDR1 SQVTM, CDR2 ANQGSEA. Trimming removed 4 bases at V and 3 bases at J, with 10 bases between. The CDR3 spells CSVGQAINQPQHF. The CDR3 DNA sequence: TGCAGCGTTGGACAGGCGATCAATCAGCCCCAGCATTTT.

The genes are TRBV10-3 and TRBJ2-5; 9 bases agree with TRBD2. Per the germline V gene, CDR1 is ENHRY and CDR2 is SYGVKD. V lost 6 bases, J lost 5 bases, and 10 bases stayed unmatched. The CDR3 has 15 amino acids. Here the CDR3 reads CAIRDQLAGLETQYF. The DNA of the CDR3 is TGTGCCATCAGAGACCAACTAGCGGGCCTGGAGACCCAGTACTTC.

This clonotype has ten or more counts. As DNA, the CDR3 is TGTGCCACCAGTGGTTTAGGAGCGGGGGGCCGAAAGACCCAGTACTTC. Translating gives CATSGLGAGGRKTQYF. This chain links TRBV24-1 with TRBJ2-5; TRBD2 aligns across 9 bases. Germline V CDR1 and CDR2: KGHDR, SFDVKD. V trimming: 5 bases; J trimming: 6 bases; junction bases outside the gene matches: 12. This CDR3 comprises 16 residues.

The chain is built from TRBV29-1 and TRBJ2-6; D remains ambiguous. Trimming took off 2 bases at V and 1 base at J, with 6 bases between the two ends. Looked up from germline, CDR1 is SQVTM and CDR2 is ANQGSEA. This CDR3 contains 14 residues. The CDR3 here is CSVEPGSGANVLTF. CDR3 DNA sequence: TGCAGCGTTGAACCTGGTTCTGGGGCCAACGTCCTGACTTTC.

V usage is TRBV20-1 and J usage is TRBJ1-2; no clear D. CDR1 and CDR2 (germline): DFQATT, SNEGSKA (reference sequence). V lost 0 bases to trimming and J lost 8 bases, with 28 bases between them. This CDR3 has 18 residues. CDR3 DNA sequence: TGCAGTGCTAGAGACCCCGTTGGCACAGCCTCAAAATGGGCCGGCTACACCTTC. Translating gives CSARDPVGTASKWAGYTF.

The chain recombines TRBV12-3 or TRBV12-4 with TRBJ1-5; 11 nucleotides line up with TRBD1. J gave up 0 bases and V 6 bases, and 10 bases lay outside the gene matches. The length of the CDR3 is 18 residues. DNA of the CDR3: TGTGCCAGCAGCCTCGGACAGGGGGCTACTTATAGCAATCAGCCCCAGCATTTT. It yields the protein CASSLGQGATYSNQPQHF.

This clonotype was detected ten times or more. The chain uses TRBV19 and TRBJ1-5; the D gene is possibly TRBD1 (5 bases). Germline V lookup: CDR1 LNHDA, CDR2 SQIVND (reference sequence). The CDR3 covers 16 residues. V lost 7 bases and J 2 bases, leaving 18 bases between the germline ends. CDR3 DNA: TGTGCCAGTACCATGGGTACCGTAGGGGGCAATCAGCCCCAGCATTTT. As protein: CASTMGTVGGNQPQHF.

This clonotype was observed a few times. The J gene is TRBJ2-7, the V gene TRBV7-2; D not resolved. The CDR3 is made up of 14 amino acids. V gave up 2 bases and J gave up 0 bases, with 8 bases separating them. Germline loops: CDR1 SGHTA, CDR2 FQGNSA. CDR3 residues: CASSLLWGSYEQYF. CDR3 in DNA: TGTGCCAGCAGCTTATTGTGGGGCTCCTACGAGCAGTACTTC.

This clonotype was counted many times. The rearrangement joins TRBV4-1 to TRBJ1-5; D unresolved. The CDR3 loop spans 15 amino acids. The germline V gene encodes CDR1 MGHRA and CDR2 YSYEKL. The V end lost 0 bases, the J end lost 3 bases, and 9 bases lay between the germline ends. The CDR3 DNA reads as TGCGCCAGCAGCCAAGACGAGGGTTCCAATCAGCCCCAGCATTTT. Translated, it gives CASSQDEGSNQPQHF.

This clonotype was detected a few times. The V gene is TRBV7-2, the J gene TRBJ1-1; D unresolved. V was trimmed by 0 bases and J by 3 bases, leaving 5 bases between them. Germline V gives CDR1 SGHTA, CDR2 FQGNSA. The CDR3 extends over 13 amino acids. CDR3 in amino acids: CASSLAPDTEAFF. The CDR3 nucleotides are TGTGCCAGCAGCTTAGCCCCTGACACTGAAGCTTTCTTT.

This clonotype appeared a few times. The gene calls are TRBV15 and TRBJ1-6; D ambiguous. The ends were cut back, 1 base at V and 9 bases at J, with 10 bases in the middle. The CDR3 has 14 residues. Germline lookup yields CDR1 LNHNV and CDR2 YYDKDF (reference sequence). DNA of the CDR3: TGTGCCACCAGCAGAGTTGGGGAGGGTTCACCCCTCCACTTT. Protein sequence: CATSRVGEGSPLHF.

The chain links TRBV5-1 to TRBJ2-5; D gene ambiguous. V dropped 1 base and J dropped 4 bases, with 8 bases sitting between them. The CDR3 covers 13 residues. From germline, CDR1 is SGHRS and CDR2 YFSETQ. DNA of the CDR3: TGCGCCAGCAGCTTGCAAAGGCGAGAGACCCAGTACTTC. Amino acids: CASSLQRRETQYF.

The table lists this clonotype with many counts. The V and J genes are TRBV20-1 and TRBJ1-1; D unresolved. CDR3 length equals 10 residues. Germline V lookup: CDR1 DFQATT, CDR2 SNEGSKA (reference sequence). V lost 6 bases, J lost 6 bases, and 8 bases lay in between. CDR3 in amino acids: CSAPPPEAFF. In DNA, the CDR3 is TGCAGTGCCCCCCCCCCTGAAGCTTTCTTT.

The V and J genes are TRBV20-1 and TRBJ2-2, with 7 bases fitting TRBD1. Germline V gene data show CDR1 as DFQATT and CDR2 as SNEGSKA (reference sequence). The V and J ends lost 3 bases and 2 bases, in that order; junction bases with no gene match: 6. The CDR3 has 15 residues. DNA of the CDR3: TGCAGTGCTAGGCCCGGGACAGATAACACCGGGGAGCTGTTTTTT. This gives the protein CSARPGTDNTGELFF.

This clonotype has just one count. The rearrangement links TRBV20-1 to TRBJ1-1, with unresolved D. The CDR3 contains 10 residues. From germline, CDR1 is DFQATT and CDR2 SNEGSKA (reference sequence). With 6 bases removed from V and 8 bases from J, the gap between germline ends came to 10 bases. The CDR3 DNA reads TGCAGTGCCTCCGGGTGGGAAGCTTTCTTT. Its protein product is CSASGWEAFF.

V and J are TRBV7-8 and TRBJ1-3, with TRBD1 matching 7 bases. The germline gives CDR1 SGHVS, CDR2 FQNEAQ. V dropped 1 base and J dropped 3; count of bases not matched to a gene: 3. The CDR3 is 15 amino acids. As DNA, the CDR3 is TGTGCCAGCAGCTTAGGGGGGACAGTTGGAAACACCATATATTTT. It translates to CASSLGGTVGNTIYF. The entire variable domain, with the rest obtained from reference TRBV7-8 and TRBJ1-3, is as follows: GAGVSQSPRYKVAKRGQDVALRCDPISGHVSLFWYQQALGQGPEFLTYFQNEAQLDKSGLPSDRFFAERPEGSVSTLKIQRTQQEDSAVYLCASSLGGTVGNTIYFGEGSWLTVV.

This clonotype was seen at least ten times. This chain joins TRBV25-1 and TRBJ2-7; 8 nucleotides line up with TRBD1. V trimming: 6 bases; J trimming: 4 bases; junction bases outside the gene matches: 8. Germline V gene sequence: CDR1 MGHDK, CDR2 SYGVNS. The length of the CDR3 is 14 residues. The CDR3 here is CASRNQGDRYEQYF. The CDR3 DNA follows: TGTGCCAGCAGGAACCAGGGGGACAGGTACGAGCAGTACTTC.